Listed below are T cell receptor beta chains from one sample, sequenced in a study of CD4 T cells in relation to SARS-CoV-2 and coronaviruses. No antigen is known for these receptors. TCRdb keeps only in-frame clones here, not all; method: immunoSEQ multiplex PCR. The table lists just over 15,000 clones, 78% of them singletons. Sample: CD4+ T cells from PBMCs, cultured in vitro. The receptors derive from a human donor in good health. Each CDR3 is given with its conserved first and last residue. Each record gives: CDR3 protein, CDR3 DNA, V gene, J gene, clone size, D gene. The D gene is left open where the match is weak. Clone size is stated in some rows and not others, as once, few, many or a class when expanded.

CDR3aa: CASSLAGPYSNQPQHF
CDR3nt: TGTGCCAGCAGCTTAGCGGGCCCTTATAGCAATCAGCCCCAGCATTTT
v_gene: TRBV11-2
j_gene: TRBJ1-5
abundance: .
d_gene: .

CDR3aa: CASSLDRQETQYF
CDR3nt: TGTGCCAGCAGTTTAGACAGACAAGAGACCCAGTACTTC
v_gene: TRBV27
j_gene: TRBJ2-5
abundance: .
d_gene: .

CDR3aa: CASSLAGLQYF
CDR3nt: TGTGCCAGCAGTTTAGCGGGACTGCAGTACTTC
v_gene: TRBV6-6
j_gene: TRBJ2-7
abundance: .
d_gene: TRBD2

CDR3aa: CASSPGRPEKLFF
CDR3nt: TGTGCCAGCAGCCCGGGGCGGCCGGAAAAACTGTTTTTT
v_gene: TRBV12-3/TRBV12-4
j_gene: TRBJ1-4
abundance: .
d_gene: .

CDR3aa: CASSPRPHQVSYNSPLHF
CDR3nt: TGTGCCAGCAGCCCGCGCCCCCACCAGGTCTCCTATAATTCACCCCTCCACTTT
v_gene: TRBV9
j_gene: TRBJ1-6
abundance: .
d_gene: .

CDR3aa: CASSTWTGGSETQYF
CDR3nt: TGCGCCAGCAGCACATGGACAGGGGGCTCGGAGACCCAGTACTTC
v_gene: TRBV5-1
j_gene: TRBJ2-5
abundance: .
d_gene: TRBD1

CDR3aa: CASSGRRTSRYNEQFF
CDR3nt: TGTGCCAGCAGCGGGCGGAGGACTAGCCGATACAATGAGCAGTTCTTC
v_gene: TRBV7-9
j_gene: TRBJ2-1
abundance: .
d_gene: TRBD2

CDR3aa: CSVDGTLTAKNIQYF
CDR3nt: TGCAGCGTTGACGGGACTCTTACAGCCAAAAACATTCAGTACTTC
v_gene: TRBV29-1
j_gene: TRBJ2-4
abundance: .
d_gene: .

CDR3aa: CASSRTGGGETQYF
CDR3nt: TGTGCCAGCAGTCGGACAGGGGGCGGAGAGACCCAGTACTTC
v_gene: TRBV11-1
j_gene: TRBJ2-5
abundance: .
d_gene: TRBD1

CDR3aa: CASSLEFPDTQYF
CDR3nt: TGTGCCAGCAGCTTGGAATTTCCAGATACGCAGTATTTT
v_gene: TRBV5-4
j_gene: TRBJ2-3
abundance: once
d_gene: .

CDR3aa: CASSSSWDPWQPQHF
CDR3nt: TGTGCCAGCAGCTCAAGCTGGGACCCCTGGCAGCCCCAGCATTTT
v_gene: TRBV7-9
j_gene: TRBJ1-5
abundance: .
d_gene: .